This T cell receptor (beta chain) comes out of a study of blood T cells in healthy people across ages. Turning to the study itself: Per two T cells, template switching captured roughly one barcoded beta molecule. Broader study findings: More naive CD4+ cells and higher diversity were found in long-lived than in aged donors.

Every participating donor contributed approximately 10 milliliters of peripheral blood through a draw. On this clonotype itself: Antigen specificity is unknown.

A second PCR of roughly 7 to 11 cycles used a sample-barcoded 5' primer and a J-beta primer mix. CDR3-containing paired-end reads numbered at least 3 million in each sample. TCRdb recomputed calls from the 5' RACE reads with MiXCR, one row per CDR3 protein. The sample holds 870,000 or so distinct CDR3 sequences; 29% are singletons and the top ten take about 18%. This receptor was taken from a woman over 75 in good health. Material: blood.

The CDR3 DNA reads as TGTGCCAGAGGCGACAGGGCCCCTTGCAATGAGCAGTTCTTC. It encodes CARGDRAPCNEQFF. The chain carries TRBV6-2 or TRBV6-3 and TRBJ2-1; the match to TRBD1 covers 7 bases. The CDR3 is made up of 14 amino acids. The V gene end was trimmed by 9 bases and the J gene end by 6 bases; junction bases not matched to a gene: 11. CDR1 is MNHEY, CDR2 SVGEGT, per germline.